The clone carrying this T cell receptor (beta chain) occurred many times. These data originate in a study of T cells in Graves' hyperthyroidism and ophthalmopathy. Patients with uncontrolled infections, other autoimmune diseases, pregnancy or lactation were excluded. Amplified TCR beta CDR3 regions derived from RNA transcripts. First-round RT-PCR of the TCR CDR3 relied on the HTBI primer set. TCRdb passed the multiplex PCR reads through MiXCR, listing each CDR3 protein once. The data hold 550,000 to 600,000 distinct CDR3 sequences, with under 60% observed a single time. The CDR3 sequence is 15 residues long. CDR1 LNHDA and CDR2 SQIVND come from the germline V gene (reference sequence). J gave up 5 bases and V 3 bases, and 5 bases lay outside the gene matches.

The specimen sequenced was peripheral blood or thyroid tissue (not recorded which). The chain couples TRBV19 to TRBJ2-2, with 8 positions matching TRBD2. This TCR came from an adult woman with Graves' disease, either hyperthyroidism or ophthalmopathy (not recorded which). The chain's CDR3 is CASSIGASGTGELFF. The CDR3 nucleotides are TGTGCCAGTAGTATCGGGGCTAGCGGGACCGGGGAGCTGTTTTTT. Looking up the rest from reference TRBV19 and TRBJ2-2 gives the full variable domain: DGGITQSPKYLFRKEGQNVTLSCEQNLNHDAMYWYRQDPGQGLRLIYYSQIVNDFQKGDIAEGYSVSREKKESFPLTVTSAQKNPTAFYLCASSIGASGTGELFFGEGSRLTVL.